This entry concerns a single T cell receptor beta chain. The sample originates from a study of regulatory T cells in long-lasting Graves disease. Across the study: Over 5 years on antithyroid drugs plus positive TSH receptor antibodies marked Graves' disease as persistent.

Both iRepertoire HTBI primers and Arm-PCR of CDR3 regions were used to build the TCR beta libraries. TCRdb re-derived calls from the multiplex PCR reads in MiXCR, one entry per CDR3 protein. There are roughly 450,000 distinct CDR3 sequences in the sample; about 20% occur only once, and 7.8% lies in the top ten. Germline V gene lookup returns CDR1 MNHEY and CDR2 SMNVEV (reference sequence). Trimming stripped 3 bases from V and 0 bases from J, with 15 bases between. The CDR3 extends over 17 amino acids. Noted time point: persistent/refractory GD, antithyroid drugs over 5 years with positive TRAb. TCR sequences were obtained from RNA taken from PBMCs.

The chain employs TRBV27 and TRBJ1-5; D is perhaps TRBD1 (5 bases). This sequence originates from a female donor with Graves disease. The source was peripheral blood mononuclear cells (PBMCs), collected when the disease was refractory, from a patient treated with antithyroid drugs. For the CDR3, the DNA is TGTGCCAGCAGTTTCAGGGATCCCAAGTATAGCAATCAGCCCCAGCATTTT. Translating it yields CASSFRDPKYSNQPQHF.